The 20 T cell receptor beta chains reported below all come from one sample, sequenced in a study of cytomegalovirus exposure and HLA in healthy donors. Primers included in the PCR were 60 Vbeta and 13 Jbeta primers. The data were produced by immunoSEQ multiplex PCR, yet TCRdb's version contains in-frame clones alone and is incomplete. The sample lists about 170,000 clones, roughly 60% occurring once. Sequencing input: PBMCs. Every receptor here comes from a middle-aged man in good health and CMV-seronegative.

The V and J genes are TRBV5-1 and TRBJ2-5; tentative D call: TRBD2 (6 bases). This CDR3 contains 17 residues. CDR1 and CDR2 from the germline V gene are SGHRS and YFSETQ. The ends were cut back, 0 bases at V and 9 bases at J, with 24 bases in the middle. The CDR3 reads CASSLGSGGTRRGAQYF. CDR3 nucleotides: TGCGCCAGCAGCTTGGGCAGTGGCGGGACCCGTCGAGGGGCCCAGTACTTC.

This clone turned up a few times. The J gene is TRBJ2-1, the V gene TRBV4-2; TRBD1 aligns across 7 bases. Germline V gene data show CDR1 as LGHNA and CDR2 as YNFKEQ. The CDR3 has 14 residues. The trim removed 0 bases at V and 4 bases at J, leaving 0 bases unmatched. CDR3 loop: CASSQEGQYNEQFF. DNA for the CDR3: TGTGCCAGCAGCCAAGAGGGACAGTACAATGAGCAGTTCTTC.

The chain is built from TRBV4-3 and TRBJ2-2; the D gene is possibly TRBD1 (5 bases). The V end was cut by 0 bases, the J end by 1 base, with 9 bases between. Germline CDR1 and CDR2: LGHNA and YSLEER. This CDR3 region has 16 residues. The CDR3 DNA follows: TGCGCCAGCAGCCAAGATGCAGGGTGGAACACCGGGGAGCTGTTTTTT. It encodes CASSQDAGWNTGELFF.

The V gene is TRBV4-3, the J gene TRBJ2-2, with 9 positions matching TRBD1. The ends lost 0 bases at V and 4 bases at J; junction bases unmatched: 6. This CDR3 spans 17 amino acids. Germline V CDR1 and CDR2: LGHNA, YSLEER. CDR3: CASSQDTPDRGTGELFF. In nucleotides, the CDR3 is TGCGCCAGCAGCCAAGATACCCCGGACAGGGGCACCGGGGAGCTGTTTTTT.

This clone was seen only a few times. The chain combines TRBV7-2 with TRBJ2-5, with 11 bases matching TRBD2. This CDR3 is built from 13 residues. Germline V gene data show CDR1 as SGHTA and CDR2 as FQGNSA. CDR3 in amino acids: CASRTSGQETQYF. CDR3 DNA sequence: TGTGCGTCACGGACTAGCGGGCAAGAGACCCAGTACTTC.

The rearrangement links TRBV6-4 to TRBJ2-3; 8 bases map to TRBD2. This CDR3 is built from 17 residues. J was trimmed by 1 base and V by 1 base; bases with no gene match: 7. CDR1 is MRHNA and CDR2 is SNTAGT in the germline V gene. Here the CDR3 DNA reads TGTGCCAGCAGTGACTGGTTTAGCGGGGTGGGCACAGATACGCAGTATTTT. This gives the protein CASSDWFSGVGTDTQYF.

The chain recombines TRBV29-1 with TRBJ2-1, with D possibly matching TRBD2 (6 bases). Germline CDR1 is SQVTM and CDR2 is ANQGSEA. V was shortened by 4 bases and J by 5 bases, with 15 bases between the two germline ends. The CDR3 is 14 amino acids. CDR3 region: CSVGSWPGDNEQFF. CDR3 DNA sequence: TGCAGCGTTGGCAGTTGGCCGGGGGACAATGAGCAGTTCTTC.

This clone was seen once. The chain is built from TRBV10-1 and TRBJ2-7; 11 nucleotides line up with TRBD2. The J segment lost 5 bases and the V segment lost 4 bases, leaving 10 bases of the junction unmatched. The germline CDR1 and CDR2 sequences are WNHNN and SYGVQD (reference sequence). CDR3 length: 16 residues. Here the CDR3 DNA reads TGCGCCAGCAGTGTTCGTTGGCTAGCGGGAGGCCACGAGCAGTACTTC. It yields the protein CASSVRWLAGGHEQYF.

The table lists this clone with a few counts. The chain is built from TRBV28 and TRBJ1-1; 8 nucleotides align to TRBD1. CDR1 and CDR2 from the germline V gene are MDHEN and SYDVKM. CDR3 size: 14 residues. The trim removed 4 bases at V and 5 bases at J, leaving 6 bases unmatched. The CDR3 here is CASSSATGGTEAFF. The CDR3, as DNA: TGTGCCAGCAGTTCGGCAACAGGGGGAACTGAAGCTTTCTTT.

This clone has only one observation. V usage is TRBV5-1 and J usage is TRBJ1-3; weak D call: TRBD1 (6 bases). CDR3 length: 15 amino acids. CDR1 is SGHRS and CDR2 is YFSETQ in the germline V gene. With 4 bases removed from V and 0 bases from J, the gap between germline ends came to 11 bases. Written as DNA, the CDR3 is TGCGCCAGCAGCCCTGGACAGTCCTCTGGAAACACCATATATTTT. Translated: CASSPGQSSGNTIYF. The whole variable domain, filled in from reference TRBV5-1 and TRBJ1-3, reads KAGVTQTPRYLIKTRGQQVTLSCSPISGHRSVSWYQQTPGQGLQFLFEYFSETQRNKGNFPGRFSGRQFSNSRSEMNVSTLELGDSALYLCASSPGQSSGNTIYFGEGSWLTVV.

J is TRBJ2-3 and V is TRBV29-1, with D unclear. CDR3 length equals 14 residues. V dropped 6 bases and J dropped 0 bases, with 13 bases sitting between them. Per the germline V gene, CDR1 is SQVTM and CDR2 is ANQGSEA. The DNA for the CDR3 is TGCAGCGTGGCCACCCGACTTAGCACAGATACGCAGTATTTT. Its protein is CSVATRLSTDTQYF.

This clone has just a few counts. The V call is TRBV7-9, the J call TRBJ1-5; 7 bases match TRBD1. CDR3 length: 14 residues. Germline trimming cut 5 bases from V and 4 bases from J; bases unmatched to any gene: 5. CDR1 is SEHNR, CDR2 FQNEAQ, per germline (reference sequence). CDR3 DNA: TGTGCCAGCAGCAAGGGGGCTGGTAATCAGCCCCAGCATTTT. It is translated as CASSKGAGNQPQHF.

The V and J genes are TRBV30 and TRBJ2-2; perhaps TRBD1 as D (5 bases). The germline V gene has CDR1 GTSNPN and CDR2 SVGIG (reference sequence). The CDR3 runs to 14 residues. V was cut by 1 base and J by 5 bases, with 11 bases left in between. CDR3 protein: CAWSGAGQTGELFF. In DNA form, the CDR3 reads TGTGCCTGGAGTGGGGCAGGACAAACCGGGGAGCTGTTTTTT. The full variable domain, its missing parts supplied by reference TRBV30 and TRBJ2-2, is SQTIHQWPATLVQPVGSPLSLECTVEGTSNPNLYWYRQAAGRGLQLLFYSVGIGQISSEVPQNLSASRPQDRQFILSSKKLLLSDSGFYLCAWSGAGQTGELFFGEGSRLTVL.

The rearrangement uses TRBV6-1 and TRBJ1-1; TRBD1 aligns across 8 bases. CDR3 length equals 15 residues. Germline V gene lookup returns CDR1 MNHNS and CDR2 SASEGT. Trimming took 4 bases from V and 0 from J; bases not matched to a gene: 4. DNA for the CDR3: TGTGCCAGCAGTGCCCAGGACAGGGTGAACACTGAAGCTTTCTTT. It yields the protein CASSAQDRVNTEAFF.

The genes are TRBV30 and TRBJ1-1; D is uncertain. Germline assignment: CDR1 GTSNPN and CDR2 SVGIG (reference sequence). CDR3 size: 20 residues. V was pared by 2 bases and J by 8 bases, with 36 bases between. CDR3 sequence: CAWSNGRGIVPSSALKEAFF. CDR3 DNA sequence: TGTGCCTGGAGTAACGGGCGGGGAATCGTTCCCTCCTCCGCACTGAAAGAAGCTTTCTTT.

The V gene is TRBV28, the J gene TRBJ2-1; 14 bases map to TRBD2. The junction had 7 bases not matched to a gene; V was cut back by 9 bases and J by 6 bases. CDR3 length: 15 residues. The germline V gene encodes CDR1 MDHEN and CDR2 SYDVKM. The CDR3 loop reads CASTSGLAGVNEQFF. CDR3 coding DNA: TGTGCCAGTACCTCGGGACTAGCGGGAGTCAATGAGCAGTTCTTC. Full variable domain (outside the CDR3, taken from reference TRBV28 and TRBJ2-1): DVKVTQSSRYLVKRTGEKVFLECVQDMDHENMFWYRQDPGLGLRLIYFSYDVKMKEKGDIPEGYSVSREKKERFSLILESASTNQTSMYLCASTSGLAGVNEQFFGPGTRLTVL.

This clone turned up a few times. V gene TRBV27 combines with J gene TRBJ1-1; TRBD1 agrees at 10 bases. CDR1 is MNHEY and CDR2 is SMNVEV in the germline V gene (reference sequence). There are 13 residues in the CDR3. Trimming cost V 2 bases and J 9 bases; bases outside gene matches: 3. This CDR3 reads CASSLMGQGKAFF. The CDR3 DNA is TGTGCCAGCAGTTTAATGGGACAGGGGAAAGCTTTCTTT.

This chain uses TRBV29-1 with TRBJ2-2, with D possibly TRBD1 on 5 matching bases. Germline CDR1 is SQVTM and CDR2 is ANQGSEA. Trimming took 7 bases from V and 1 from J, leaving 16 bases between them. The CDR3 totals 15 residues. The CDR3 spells CSAQELTGNTGELFF. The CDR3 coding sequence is TGCAGCGCCCAGGAGCTAACAGGGAACACCGGGGAGCTGTTTTTT.

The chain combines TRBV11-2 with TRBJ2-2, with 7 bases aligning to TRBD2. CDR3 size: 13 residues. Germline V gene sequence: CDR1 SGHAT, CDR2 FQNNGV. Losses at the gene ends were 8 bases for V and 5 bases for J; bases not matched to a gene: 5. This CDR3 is CASRGSRTGELFF. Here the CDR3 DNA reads TGTGCCAGCCGCGGGAGTCGAACCGGGGAGCTGTTTTTT.

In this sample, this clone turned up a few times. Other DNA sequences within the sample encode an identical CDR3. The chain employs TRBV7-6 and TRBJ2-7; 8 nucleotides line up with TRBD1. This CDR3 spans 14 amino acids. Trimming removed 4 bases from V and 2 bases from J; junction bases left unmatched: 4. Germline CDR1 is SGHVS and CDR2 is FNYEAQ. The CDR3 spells CASSSGTGTYEQYF. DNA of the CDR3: TGTGCCAGCAGCTCCGGGACAGGCACCTACGAGCAGTACTTC.